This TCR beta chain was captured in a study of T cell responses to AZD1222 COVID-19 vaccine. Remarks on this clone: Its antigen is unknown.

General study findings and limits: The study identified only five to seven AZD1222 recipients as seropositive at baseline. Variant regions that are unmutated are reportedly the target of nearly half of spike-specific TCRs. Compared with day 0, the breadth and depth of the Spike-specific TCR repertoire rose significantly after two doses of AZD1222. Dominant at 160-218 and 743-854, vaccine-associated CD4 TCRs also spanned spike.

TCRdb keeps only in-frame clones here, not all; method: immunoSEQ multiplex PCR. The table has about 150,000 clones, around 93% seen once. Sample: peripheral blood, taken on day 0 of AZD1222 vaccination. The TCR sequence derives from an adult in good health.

The DNA for the CDR3 is TGTGCCAGCAGCTTACGACTAGCGGGGGCCGGGGAGCTGTTTTTT. This gives the protein CASSLRLAGAGELFF. The V gene is TRBV7-3, the J gene TRBJ2-2, with 12 bases that match TRBD2. V dropped 2 bases and J dropped 6; count of bases not matched to a gene: 1. The CDR3 contains 15 residues. Per the germline V gene, CDR1 is SGHTA and CDR2 is FQGTGA.